These 4 T cell receptor beta chains were sequenced from one sample in a study of T cell repertoires in cytomegalovirus infection. TCRdb ran MiXCR on the reads and lists one entry per CDR3 protein. The sample lists hundreds of thousands of distinct CDR3 sequences; roughly 36% were seen once. For these receptors, no antigen is known. The sample was cultured PBMCs, taken from culture after CMV antigen stimulation. Receptor source: a human donor in good health (CMV status not recorded). Some clones in this sample may be carry-over from other donors' samples.

This clonotype was recorded at least ten times. The chain combines TRBV7-2 with TRBJ1-5, with a weak D call TRBD1 (5 bases). The CDR3 totals 16 residues. V lost 5 bases to trimming and J lost 3 bases, with 17 bases between them. Germline V gene sequence: CDR1 SGHTA, CDR2 FQGNSA. The CDR3 loop reads CASSPSFGGINQPQHF. DNA for the CDR3: TGTGCCAGCAGCCCCAGTTTTGGGGGGATCAATCAGCCCCAGCATTTT.

This clonotype was seen ten or more times. V is TRBV7-2 and J is TRBJ2-4; D is perhaps TRBD2 (6 bases). Trimming shortened V by 5 bases and J by 0 bases, and 17 bases separated the two germline ends. The V gene's germline CDR1 is SGHTA and CDR2 FQGNSA. This CDR3 region has 17 residues. DNA of the CDR3: TGTGCCAGCAGCCCCCGAGACGGGACTTTAGCCAAAAACATTCAGTACTTC. Translating it yields CASSPRDGTLAKNIQYF.

This clonotype was detected once. For the CDR3, the DNA is TGCAGTGCTAAAAGCCCGGGCTACAATAATGAAAAACTGTTTTTT. It translates to CSAKSPGYNNEKLFF. This chain links TRBV20-1 with TRBJ1-4, with D unclear. Deletions cut 4 bases from V and 4 bases from J, with 16 bases between. CDR3 length: 15 amino acids. Germline V gene lookup returns CDR1 DFQATT and CDR2 SNEGSKA (reference sequence).

This chain joins TRBV10-3 and TRBJ2-7, with 7 bases lining up with TRBD1. The germline gives CDR1 ENHRY, CDR2 SYGVKD. J gave up 3 bases and V 3 bases, and 8 bases lay outside the gene matches. This CDR3 comprises 15 residues. This CDR3 is CAISDPRGKLYEQYF. The CDR3 DNA is TGTGCCATCAGTGATCCCAGGGGGAAACTCTACGAGCAGTACTTC.